This T cell receptor beta chain was retrieved from a study of T-cell reconstitution after alpha-beta-depleted transplantation in children. Study-wide points: One year post-transplant, T-cell counts and diversity were largely derived from T cells produced anew.

During its preparation, the TCRbeta library received unique molecular identifiers. TCRdb analysed the PCR reads with MiXCR anew, one entry per CDR3 protein. The sample has 250,000 to 300,000 distinct CDR3 sequences, 10% seen once. Only a few counts were recorded for this clonotype. The antigen is undetermined. The J segment lost 0 bases and the V segment lost 4 bases, leaving 8 bases of the junction unmatched. The CDR3 is made up of 15 amino acids. Per germline, CDR1 SQVTM and CDR2 ANQGSEA. The sequenced sample was PBMCs, obtained before TCRalphabeta/CD19-depleted stem cell transplant. The rearrangement joins TRBV29-1 to TRBJ1-2, with 7 bases matching TRBD1. This receptor was obtained from a boy under two years old with acute myeloid leukemia, due to receive a stem cell transplant. The CDR3 sequence is CSVGSRDRANYGYTF. The CDR3 region has the DNA TGCAGCGTTGGGAGTAGGGACAGAGCTAACTATGGCTACACCTTC.